This TCR beta chain was documented in a study of blood T cells in healthy people across ages. Study-level results: The fall in TCR beta diversity per million T cells was roughly linear with age. When set beside aged donors, long-lived donors presented more naive CD4+ cells and higher diversity.

The CDR3 has 14 amino acids. The germline V gene encodes CDR1 DFQATT and CDR2 SNEGSKA (reference sequence). A J-beta primer mix and a sample-barcoded 5' primer were used in a second PCR of roughly 7 to 12 cycles. MiXCR, run by TCRdb on the 5' RACE reads, gives a single entry per CDR3 protein. The data hold approximately 850,000 distinct CDR3 sequences, with over 45% observed a single time. A word on this clonotype: Its antigen remains unidentified. One junction end does not reproduce the germline sequence, and a read error may be involved.

The V call is TRBV20-1, the J call TRBJ2-1, with D perhaps TRBD2 (7 bases). Sequenced material: blood. The source of this sequence is a man in his thirties or forties in good health. DNA for the CDR3: TGCAGGGCTAGGTGGGGGGGCGTGCTAAATGAGCAGTTCTTC. It yields the protein CRARWGGVLNEQFF.